The clone carrying this T cell receptor beta chain has a single count. RNA, at about 0.45 to 1 ug, was reverse transcribed with random hexamers. TCRdb re-derived calls from the immunoSEQ multiplex PCR reads in MiXCR, one entry per CDR3 protein. The table shows some 94,000 distinct CDR3 sequences, with roughly 94% occurring only once. This sample is part of a study of CD8 T cells in Susac syndrome. The V gene end was trimmed by 3 bases and the J gene end by 5 bases; junction bases not matched to a gene: 4. From germline, CDR1 is LGHDT and CDR2 YNNKEL (reference sequence). The CDR3 is made up of 15 amino acids.

The clonotype comes from a human donor with Susac syndrome. This chain connects TRBV3-1 to TRBJ1-6; 7 bases are a match to TRBD1. The sequencing input was CD4+ T cells from PBMCs. The CDR3: CASSQPGQHNSPLHF. In DNA form, the CDR3 reads TGTGCCAGCAGCCAGCCGGGACAGCATAATTCACCCCTCCACTTT.